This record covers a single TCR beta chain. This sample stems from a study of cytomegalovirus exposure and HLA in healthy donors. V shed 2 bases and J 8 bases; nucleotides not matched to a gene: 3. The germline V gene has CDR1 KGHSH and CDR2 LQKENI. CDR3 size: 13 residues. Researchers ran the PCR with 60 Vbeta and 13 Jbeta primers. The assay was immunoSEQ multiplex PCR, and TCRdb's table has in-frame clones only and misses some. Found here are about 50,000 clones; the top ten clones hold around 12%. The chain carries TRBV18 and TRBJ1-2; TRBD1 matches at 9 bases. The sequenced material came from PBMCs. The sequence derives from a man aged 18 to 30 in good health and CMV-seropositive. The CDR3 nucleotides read TGTGCCAGCTCACCAAGGACAGGGGACGGCTACACCTTC. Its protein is CASSPRTGDGYTF.